The 32 T cell receptor beta chains presented below share a single source sample, sequenced in a study of T-cell reconstitution after alpha-beta-depleted transplantation in children. Preparation of the TCRbeta library was carried out with unique molecular identifiers. TCRdb itself ran the PCR reads through MiXCR, one entry per CDR3 protein. The sample shows nearly 200,000 distinct CDR3 sequences, roughly 6% of them seen only once. The input for sequencing was PBMCs, taken before TCRalphabeta/CD19-depleted stem cell transplant. The receptors here all came from a girl less than two years old with combined immunodeficiency, due to receive a stem cell transplant.

The chain couples TRBV12-3 or TRBV12-4 to TRBJ1-5; no firm D call. The germline V and J ends were trimmed by 3 bases and 7 bases, with 7 bases remaining between them. This CDR3 has 12 residues. CDR3 protein: CASSLPGQPQHF. The CDR3 nucleotides are TGTGCCAGCAGTTTGCCGGGACAGCCCCAGCATTTT.

This clonotype has a count of ten or more. This chain uses TRBV7-9 with TRBJ2-2; 10 bases map to TRBD2. Losses at the gene ends were 2 bases for V and 4 bases for J; bases not matched to a gene: 4. The CDR3 is made up of 16 amino acids. CDR1 and CDR2 (germline): SEHNR, FQNEAQ (reference sequence). CDR3 in DNA: TGTGCCAGCAGCTTAACTAGCGGGGCTCTCACCGGGGAGCTGTTTTTT. Its translation: CASSLTSGALTGELFF. The entire variable domain, with the rest obtained from reference TRBV7-9 and TRBJ2-2, is as follows: DTGVSQNPRHKITKRGQNVTFRCDPISEHNRLYWYRQTLGQGPEFLTYFQNEAQLEKSRLLSDRFSAERPKGSFSTLEIQRTEQGDSAMYLCASSLTSGALTGELFFGEGSRLTVL.

In its sample, this clonotype was seen many times. The rearrangement joins TRBV11-2 to TRBJ2-7, with 10 bases aligning to TRBD2. The germline V gene encodes CDR1 SGHAT and CDR2 FQNNGV. This CDR3 has 16 amino acids. V shed 1 base and J 5 bases; nucleotides not matched to a gene: 8. CDR3: CASSLGVGLAGDEQYF. The CDR3 DNA follows: TGTGCCAGCAGCTTAGGTGTGGGGCTAGCGGGAGACGAGCAGTACTTC. The entire variable domain, with the rest obtained from reference TRBV11-2 and TRBJ2-7, is as follows: EAGVAQSPRYKIIEKRQSVAFWCNPISGHATLYWYQQILGQGPKLLIQFQNNGVVDDSQLPKDRFSAERLKGVDSTLKIQPAKLEDSAVYLCASSLGVGLAGDEQYFGPGTRLTVT.

This clonotype was recorded many times. The V and J genes are TRBV20-1 and TRBJ2-1; 10 bases align to TRBD2. The CDR3 extends over 15 amino acids. Germline assignment: CDR1 DFQATT and CDR2 SNEGSKA (reference sequence). The J segment lost 10 bases and the V segment lost 2 bases, leaving 11 bases of the junction unmatched. The DNA of the CDR3 is TGCAGTGCTAGACCCACTAGCGGGATGTTCCGGGAGCAGTTCTTC. Translating it yields CSARPTSGMFREQFF.

This clonotype was detected many times. The V call is TRBV2, the J call TRBJ2-1; D possibly corresponds to TRBD1 (6 bases). With 6 bases removed from V and 8 bases from J, the gap between germline ends came to 14 bases. The CDR3 is made up of 13 amino acids. From germline, CDR1 is SNHLY and CDR2 FYNNEI. Here the CDR3 reads CASRVQGGDEQFF. CDR3 coding DNA: TGTGCCAGCAGGGTACAGGGTGGCGATGAGCAGTTCTTC. Full variable domain (outside the CDR3, taken from reference TRBV2 and TRBJ2-1): EPEVTQTPSHQVTQMGQEVILRCVPISNHLYFYWYRQILGQKVEFLVSFYNNEISEKSEIFDDQFSVERPDGSNFTLKIRSTKLEDSAMYFCASRVQGGDEQFFGPGTRLTVL.

This clonotype was seen at least ten times. The chain carries TRBV5-1 and TRBJ2-5; 8 bases map to TRBD2. J gave up 2 bases and V 0 bases, and 3 bases lay outside the gene matches. CDR3 length: 15 residues. CDR1 and CDR2 (germline): SGHRS, YFSETQ. The CDR3 is CASSLAASGQETQYF. The CDR3 DNA reads as TGCGCCAGCAGCTTGGCCGCTAGCGGGCAAGAGACCCAGTACTTC.

On this clonotype: A much larger clone lies one base from this, so it may be a read error. The V gene is TRBV7-2, the J gene TRBJ2-7; TRBD2 matches 7 bases. The germline V gene encodes CDR1 SGHTA and CDR2 FQGNSA. J was trimmed by 2 bases and V by 5 bases; bases with no gene match: 12. This CDR3 comprises 16 residues. Here the CDR3 DNA reads TGTGCCAGCAGCCTAAGCGGGCTAGCGGACACCTACGAGCAGTACTTC. This sequence encodes CASSLSGLADTYEQYF.

This clonotype appeared many times. V is TRBV7-9 and J is TRBJ2-6; D may be TRBD1 or TRBD2 (5 bases each). There are 16 residues in the CDR3. V dropped 5 bases and J dropped 4 bases, with 15 bases sitting between them. Germline assignment: CDR1 SEHNR and CDR2 FQNEAQ (reference sequence). Here the CDR3 reads CASSLKIGTGANVLTF. In DNA, the CDR3 is TGTGCCAGCAGCCTTAAAATTGGGACCGGGGCCAACGTCCTGACTTTC.

This clonotype was detected ten times or more. The chain couples TRBV27 to TRBJ2-1, with D possibly TRBD1 on 5 matching bases. Trimming took 4 bases from V and 0 from J, leaving 13 bases between them. The CDR3 totals 16 residues. Germline values: CDR1 MNHEY, CDR2 SMNVEV (reference sequence). CDR3 nucleotide sequence: TGTGCCAGCAGTTCCCCAGGGCCAAGCTCCTACAATGAGCAGTTCTTC. It yields the protein CASSSPGPSSYNEQFF.

This clonotype came up many times. The V gene is TRBV7-9, the J gene TRBJ2-7, with D possibly TRBD1 on 5 matching bases. This CDR3 region has 16 residues. CDR1 and CDR2 (germline): SEHNR, FQNEAQ (reference sequence). Trimming took 4 bases from V and 2 from J, leaving 18 bases between them. This chain's CDR3 is CASSSTGPDLPYEQYF. Written as DNA, the CDR3 is TGTGCCAGCAGCTCAACAGGCCCTGATTTACCCTACGAGCAGTACTTC.

This clonotype was seen many times. The V and J genes are TRBV6-2 or TRBV6-3 and TRBJ2-4, with D perhaps being TRBD1 or TRBD2 (5 bases each). The CDR3 sequence is 18 residues long. The V and J ends lost 0 bases and 0 bases respectively, with 15 bases between them. Germline V lookup: CDR1 MNHEY, CDR2 SVGEGT. CDR3: CASSYSRGGFQAKNIQYF. Written as DNA, the CDR3 is TGTGCCAGCAGTTACTCGAGGGGCGGCTTCCAAGCCAAAAACATTCAGTACTTC.

This clonotype was detected a few times. This chain links TRBV20-1 with TRBJ2-7; a possible D gene is TRBD1 (6 bases). V lost 8 bases to trimming and J lost 1 base, with 9 bases between them. Germline assignment: CDR1 DFQATT and CDR2 SNEGSKA (reference sequence). This CDR3 comprises 11 residues. This chain's CDR3 is CSSGDSYEQYF. CDR3 coding DNA: TGCAGTTCAGGGGATTCCTACGAGCAGTACTTC.

This clonotype has at least ten counts. The chain is built from TRBV12-3 or TRBV12-4 and TRBJ2-1; no definite D call. CDR3 length: 16 residues. Between the trimmed V and J ends, which lost 7 bases and 0 bases, there was a span of 16 bases. The CDR3 DNA follows: TGTGCCAGCACCACCTCATATCGGAGCTCCTACAATGAGCAGTTCTTC. Amino acid sequence: CASTTSYRSSYNEQFF.

This clonotype was seen a few times. The rearrangement links TRBV7-6 to TRBJ2-1; no definite D call. The V and J ends lost 4 bases and 0 bases respectively, with 13 bases between them. CDR3 size: 16 residues. Germline V gene sequence: CDR1 SGHVS, CDR2 FNYEAQ. CDR3 residues: CASSSRMGSSYNEQFF. The CDR3 DNA follows: TGTGCCAGCAGCTCCAGGATGGGTAGCTCCTACAATGAGCAGTTCTTC.

This clonotype came up many times. The chain combines TRBV29-1 with TRBJ2-5; D is possibly TRBD2 (5 bases). Germline loops: CDR1 SQVTM, CDR2 ANQGSEA. The length of the CDR3 is 12 residues. V was clipped by 4 bases and J by 2 bases, with 8 bases between them. CDR3 loop: CSVGGSQETQYF. CDR3 DNA: TGCAGCGTTGGAGGGTCTCAAGAGACCCAGTACTTC. Drawing the rest from reference TRBV29-1 and TRBJ2-5, the complete variable domain is SAVISQKPSRDICQRGTSLTIQCQVDSQVTMMFWYRQQPGQSLTLIATANQGSEATYESGFVIDKFPISRPNLTFSTLTVSNMSPEDSSIYLCSVGGSQETQYFGPGTRLLVL.

This clonotype was counted many times. The chain employs TRBV29-1 and TRBJ2-5; D call uncertain. V lost 4 bases, J lost 1 base, and 13 bases lay in between. The CDR3 contains 14 residues. The germline V gene encodes CDR1 SQVTM and CDR2 ANQGSEA. This CDR3 is CSVGHAGTQETQYF. The CDR3 DNA sequence: TGCAGCGTTGGCCACGCCGGAACCCAAGAGACCCAGTACTTC.

The table lists this clonotype with many counts. V gene TRBV11-2 combines with J gene TRBJ1-3, with D possibly matching TRBD1 (6 bases). Trimming removed 5 bases at V and 0 bases at J, with 23 bases between. The germline V gene encodes CDR1 SGHAT and CDR2 FQNNGV. The CDR3 runs to 19 residues. The CDR3 protein is CASSPPRRQASRSGNTIYF. In DNA, the CDR3 is TGTGCCAGCAGCCCCCCCCGGCGACAGGCTTCCCGCTCTGGAAACACCATATATTTT.

This clonotype has just a few counts. J is TRBJ2-1 and V is TRBV5-1; D remains unclear. CDR1 and CDR2 from the germline V gene are SGHRS and YFSETQ. Trimming took off 0 bases at V and 10 bases at J, with 8 bases between the two ends. The CDR3 has 12 residues. CDR3 nucleotides: TGCGCCAGCAGCTTGGATACCCGAGAGCAGTTCTTC. Translation gives CASSLDTREQFF.

This clonotype occurred a few times. The V gene is TRBV7-9, the J gene TRBJ2-5; D possibly corresponds to TRBD2 (6 bases). Germline CDR1 is SEHNR and CDR2 is FQNEAQ (reference sequence). The CDR3 has 17 residues. V dropped 2 bases and J dropped 1 base, with 17 bases sitting between them. CDR3 DNA: TGTGCCAGCAGCTTATCCCCTGGAGGGCGGGCCCAAGAGACCCAGTACTTC. This translates into CASSLSPGGRAQETQYF.

This clonotype appeared many times. The rearrangement uses TRBV11-1 and TRBJ2-3; possibly TRBD2 for D (6 bases). This CDR3 is built from 19 residues. CDR1 SGHAT and CDR2 FQDESV come from the germline V gene (reference sequence). Trimming took off 4 bases at V and 2 bases at J, with 25 bases between the two ends. The CDR3 reads CASSSTVGTGPFNTDTQYF. The CDR3 nucleotides are TGTGCCAGCAGCTCGACCGTTGGGACTGGGCCCTTTAACACAGATACGCAGTATTTT.

This clonotype was detected only a few times. The V call is TRBV4-3, the J call TRBJ2-5, with TRBD2 identical over 11 bases. Germline CDR1 and CDR2: LGHNA and YSLEER. The CDR3 has 16 residues. Germline trimming cut 0 bases from V and 5 bases from J; bases unmatched to any gene: 5. The DNA for the CDR3 is TGCGCCAGCAGCCAAGAAACTAGCGGGGGAGTTGAGACCCAGTACTTC. Its translation is CASSQETSGGVETQYF.

This clonotype was observed at least ten times. V usage is TRBV2 and J usage is TRBJ2-1, with 8 nucleotides matching TRBD2. The J segment lost 8 bases and the V segment lost 5 bases, leaving 11 bases of the junction unmatched. Germline CDR1 and CDR2: SNHLY and FYNNEI. The CDR3 spans 15 residues. This CDR3 reads CASSFGLAKWDEQFF. CDR3 nucleotide sequence: TGTGCCAGCAGTTTCGGACTAGCCAAGTGGGATGAGCAGTTCTTC.

Many counts were recorded for this clonotype. The chain uses TRBV28 and TRBJ1-6; tentative D call: TRBD1 (6 bases). Trimming shortened V by 3 bases and J by 6 bases, and 15 bases separated the two germline ends. The CDR3 sequence is 16 residues long. Germline V gene lookup returns CDR1 MDHEN and CDR2 SYDVKM. DNA for the CDR3: TGTGCCAGCAGTTTCCCTCCGACAGGAACTAATTCACCCCTCCACTTT. Its translation is CASSFPPTGTNSPLHF.

This clonotype was seen many times. The chain couples TRBV9 to TRBJ2-7, with no clear D. Trimming left V 0 bases short and J 2 bases short, with 9 bases between. The germline V gene has CDR1 SGDLS and CDR2 YYNGEE. The CDR3 spans 14 residues. The CDR3 coding sequence is TGTGCCAGCAGCGTAGCCGCGGAAGCCTACGAGCAGTACTTC. This translates into CASSVAAEAYEQYF.

Many counts were recorded for this clonotype. V usage is TRBV7-9 and J usage is TRBJ2-1; tentatively, D is TRBD2 (6 bases). Trimming left V 4 bases short and J 7 bases short, with 11 bases between. There are 13 residues in the CDR3. Germline CDR1 and CDR2: SEHNR and FQNEAQ (reference sequence). CDR3 DNA sequence: TGTGCCAGCAGCTCCGGGACTGGAAATGAGCAGTTCTTC. This codes for CASSSGTGNEQFF.

This clonotype was seen many times. The rearrangement uses TRBV5-1 and TRBJ1-2; no clear D gene. The CDR3 runs to 15 residues. Trimming cost V 0 bases and J 4 bases, with 13 bases left between them. Germline CDR1 reads SGHRS; CDR2 reads YFSETQ. The CDR3 reads CASSLVFGSGYGYTF. Here the CDR3 DNA reads TGCGCCAGCAGCTTGGTATTTGGAAGTGGCTATGGCTACACCTTC.

This clonotype was found many times. The chain uses TRBV12-3 or TRBV12-4 and TRBJ2-7, with 7 bases identical to TRBD1. This CDR3 contains 13 residues. The V gene end was trimmed by 6 bases and the J gene end by 5 bases; junction bases not matched to a gene: 7. The CDR3 region is CASSTGQVHEQYF. Written as DNA, the CDR3 is TGTGCCAGCAGCACCGGACAGGTTCACGAGCAGTACTTC.

This clonotype was observed a few times. This chain uses TRBV20-1 with TRBJ2-7; a possible D gene is TRBD2 (6 bases). CDR1 and CDR2 from the germline V gene are DFQATT and SNEGSKA (reference sequence). The V gene lost 6 bases and the J gene lost 3 bases, with 12 bases spanning the gap. The CDR3 length is 12 residues. The DNA of the CDR3 is TGCAGTGCCAGGACTACCTACTACGAGCAGTACTTC. Its protein product is CSARTTYYEQYF.

In this sample, this clonotype turned up a few times. The rearrangement joins TRBV7-9 to TRBJ2-3, with D perhaps TRBD2 (6 bases). Germline V gene data show CDR1 as SEHNR and CDR2 as FQNEAQ (reference sequence). V shed 0 bases and J shed 6 bases, with 13 bases lying between them. CDR3 size: 15 residues. CDR3 sequence reads: CASSLAYERGDTQYF. The CDR3 DNA reads TGTGCCAGCAGCTTAGCGTACGAACGGGGGGATACGCAGTATTTT.

The chain carries TRBV7-9 and TRBJ1-2; the D gene is possibly TRBD1 (6 bases). There are 13 residues in the CDR3. Germline lookup yields CDR1 SEHNR and CDR2 FQNEAQ (reference sequence). Trimming took off 4 bases at V and 4 bases at J, with 10 bases between the two ends. CDR3 nucleotides: TGTGCCAGCAGCTCTTGGGACACCTATGGCTACACCTTC. Translating gives CASSSWDTYGYTF.

In this sample, this clonotype turned up a few times. The chain has TRBV4-1 and TRBJ2-1; TRBD1 might be the D (5 bases). This CDR3 comprises 13 residues. The germline V gene encodes CDR1 MGHRA and CDR2 YSYEKL. Trimming shortened V by 0 bases and J by 7 bases, and 7 bases separated the two germline ends. CDR3 nucleotides: TGCGCCAGCAGCCAAGATCCAGGGAATGAGCAGTTCTTC. Amino acids: CASSQDPGNEQFF.

This clonotype was recorded many times. The chain links TRBV28 to TRBJ2-7; a possible D gene is TRBD2 (6 bases). Germline-derived CDR1 and CDR2 are MDHEN and SYDVKM. This CDR3 contains 15 residues. Trimming removed 4 bases from V and 2 bases from J, with 15 bases in between. Written as DNA, the CDR3 is TGTGCCAGCAGTTCCACACGGCGGGAAACCTACGAGCAGTACTTC. Its translation: CASSSTRRETYEQYF. Based on the CDR3 plus reference TRBV28 and TRBJ2-7, the full variable domain is DVKVTQSSRYLVKRTGEKVFLECVQDMDHENMFWYRQDPGLGLRLIYFSYDVKMKEKGDIPEGYSVSREKKERFSLILESASTNQTSMYLCASSSTRRETYEQYFGPGTRLTVT.